This T cell receptor (beta chain) comes out of a study of blood T cell dynamics during melanoma immunotherapy. Study background: Patients with metastatic melanoma got pembrolizumab or nivolumab-ipilimumab as first-line care. Study-level findings and limits: PBMC repertoires of eventual disease-control patients split at W3 into clonality or diversity gains. Whether repertoire-driving clones were melanoma-specific could not be determined.

As concerns this clone: The antigen is undetermined.

Each bulk PBMC sample had approximately 400 ng DNA loaded. Libraries were prepared by immunoSEQ multiplex PCR; TCRdb keeps only in-frame clonotypes and omits some of them. The sample yields around 9,000 clones, 87% seen once. Time point meaning: week 3, after first cycle of checkpoint inhibitor. The CDR3 runs to 19 residues. V lost 0 bases and J 9 bases, leaving 27 bases between the germline ends. Germline V gene lookup returns CDR1 SGHAT and CDR2 FQNNGV. The source was blood, collected from a patient treated with checkpoint blockade. The sequence was obtained from a human donor with melanoma. The V call is TRBV11-2, the J call TRBJ2-1, with D possibly matching TRBD1 (5 bases). As DNA, the CDR3 is TGTGCCAGCAGCTTAGACCTCGCCCTTTACCCTCCTTTGGGGCGTGAGCAGTTCTTC. It translates to CASSLDLALYPPLGREQFF. The variable domain in full, with the rest retrieved from reference TRBV11-2 and TRBJ2-1, is EAGVAQSPRYKIIEKRQSVAFWCNPISGHATLYWYQQILGQGPKLLIQFQNNGVVDDSQLPKDRFSAERLKGVDSTLKIQPAKLEDSAVYLCASSLDLALYPPLGREQFFGPGTRLTVL.